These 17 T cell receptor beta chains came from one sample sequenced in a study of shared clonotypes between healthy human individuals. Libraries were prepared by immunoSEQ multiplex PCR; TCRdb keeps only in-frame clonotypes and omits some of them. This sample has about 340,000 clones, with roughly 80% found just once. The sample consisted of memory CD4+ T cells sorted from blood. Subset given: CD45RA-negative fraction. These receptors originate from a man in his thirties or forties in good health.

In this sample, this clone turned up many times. CDR3 in amino acids: CASSVSTTRDTQYF. The CDR3 DNA is TGTGCCAGCAGCGTCTCGACTACCCGGGATACGCAGTATTTT. The chain links TRBV9 to TRBJ2-3; D is perhaps TRBD2 (5 bases). In germline, CDR1 is SGDLS, CDR2 YYNGEE. The CDR3 loop spans 14 amino acids. V was pared by 2 bases and J by 6 bases, with 13 bases between.

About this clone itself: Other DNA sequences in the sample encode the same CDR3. CDR3 residues: CASMRGGSTDTQYF. DNA for the CDR3: TGCGCCAGCATGCGTGGCGGAAGCACAGATACGCAGTATTTT. The gene calls are TRBV5-1 and TRBJ2-3; no firm D call. Germline CDR1 SGHRS, CDR2 YFSETQ. The CDR3 contains 14 residues. V lost 6 bases to trimming and J lost 0 bases, with 11 bases between them.

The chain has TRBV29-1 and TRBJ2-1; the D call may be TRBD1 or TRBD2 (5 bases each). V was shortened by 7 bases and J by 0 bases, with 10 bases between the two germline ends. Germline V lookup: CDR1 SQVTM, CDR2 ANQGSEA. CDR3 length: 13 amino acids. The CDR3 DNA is TGCAGCGGGGGGACGGACTCCTACAATGAGCAGTTCTTC. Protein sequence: CSGGTDSYNEQFF.

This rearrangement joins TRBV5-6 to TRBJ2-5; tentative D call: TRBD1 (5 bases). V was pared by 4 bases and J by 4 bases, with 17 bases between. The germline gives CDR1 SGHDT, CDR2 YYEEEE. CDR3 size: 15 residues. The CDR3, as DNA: TGTGCCAGCAGCACCGCTTCAGGGCCAGGAGAGACCCAGTACTTC. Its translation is CASSTASGPGETQYF.

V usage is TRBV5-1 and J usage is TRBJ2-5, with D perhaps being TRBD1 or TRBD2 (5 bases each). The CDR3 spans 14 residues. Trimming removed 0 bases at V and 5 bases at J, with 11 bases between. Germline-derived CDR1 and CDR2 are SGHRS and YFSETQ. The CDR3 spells CASSLGGTGETQYF. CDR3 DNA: TGCGCCAGCAGCTTGGGGGGGACGGGCGAGACCCAGTACTTC.

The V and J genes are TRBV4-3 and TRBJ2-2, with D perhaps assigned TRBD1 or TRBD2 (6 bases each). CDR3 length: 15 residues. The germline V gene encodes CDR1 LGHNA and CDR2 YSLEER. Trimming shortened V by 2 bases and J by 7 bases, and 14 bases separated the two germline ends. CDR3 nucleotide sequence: TGCGCCAGCAGCCAACTGAGGGGGGCTGGCGGGGAGCTGTTTTTT. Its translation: CASSQLRGAGGELFF.

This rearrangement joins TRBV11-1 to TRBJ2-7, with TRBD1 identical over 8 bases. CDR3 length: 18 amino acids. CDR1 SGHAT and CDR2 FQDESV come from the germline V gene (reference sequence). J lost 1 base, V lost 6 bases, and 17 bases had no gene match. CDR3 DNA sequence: TGTGCCAGCAGAGATAGAGGGAGAAGGACAGGGTCGTCCTACGAGCAGTACTTC. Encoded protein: CASRDRGRRTGSSYEQYF.

CDR3 region: CASSQSAAGAGETQYF. CDR3 DNA: TGCGCCAGCAGCCAAAGCGCCGCGGGAGCAGGGGAGACCCAGTACTTC. V gene TRBV4-3 combines with J gene TRBJ2-5; TRBD2 agrees at 7 bases. Losses at the gene ends were 2 bases for V and 5 bases for J; bases not matched to a gene: 11. The CDR3 contains 16 residues. Germline CDR1 reads LGHNA; CDR2 reads YSLEER.

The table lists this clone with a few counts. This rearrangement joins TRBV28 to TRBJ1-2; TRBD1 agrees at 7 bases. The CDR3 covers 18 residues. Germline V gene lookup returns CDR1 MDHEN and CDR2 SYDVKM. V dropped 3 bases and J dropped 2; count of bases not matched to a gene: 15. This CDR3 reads CASSFVLDGTAKNYGYTF. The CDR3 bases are TGTGCCAGCAGTTTTGTTTTGGATGGGACAGCAAAAAACTATGGCTACACCTTC.

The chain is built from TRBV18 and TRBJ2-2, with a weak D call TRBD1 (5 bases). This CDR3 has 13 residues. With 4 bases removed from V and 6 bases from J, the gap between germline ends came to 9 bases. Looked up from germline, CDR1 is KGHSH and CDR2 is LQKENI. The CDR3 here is CASSRQGSGELFF. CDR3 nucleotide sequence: TGTGCCAGCTCACGGCAGGGTTCCGGGGAGCTGTTTTTT.

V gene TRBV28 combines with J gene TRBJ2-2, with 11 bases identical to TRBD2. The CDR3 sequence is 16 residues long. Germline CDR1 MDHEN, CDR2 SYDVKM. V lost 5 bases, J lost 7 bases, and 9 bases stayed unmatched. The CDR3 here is CASSTPGLAANGELFF. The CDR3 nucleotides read TGTGCCAGCAGTACACCGGGACTAGCGGCCAACGGGGAGCTGTTTTTT. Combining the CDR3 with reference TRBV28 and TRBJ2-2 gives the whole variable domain DVKVTQSSRYLVKRTGEKVFLECVQDMDHENMFWYRQDPGLGLRLIYFSYDVKMKEKGDIPEGYSVSREKKERFSLILESASTNQTSMYLCASSTPGLAANGELFFGEGSRLTVL.

CDR3 sequence: CASSLWGRDNEQFF. The CDR3 nucleotides are TGTGCCAGCAGCTTATGGGGGAGGGACAATGAGCAGTTCTTC. This chain uses TRBV7-9 with TRBJ2-1; 7 bases match TRBD2. The CDR3 covers 14 residues. The V segment lost 2 bases and the J segment 5 bases; nucleotides outside the gene matches: 3. Germline CDR1 is SEHNR and CDR2 is FQNEAQ (reference sequence).

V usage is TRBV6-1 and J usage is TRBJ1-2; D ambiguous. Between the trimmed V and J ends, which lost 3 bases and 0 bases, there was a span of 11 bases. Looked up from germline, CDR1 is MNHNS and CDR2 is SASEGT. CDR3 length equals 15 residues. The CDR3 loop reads CASSDEGGPNYGYTF. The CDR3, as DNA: TGTGCCAGCAGTGATGAGGGCGGACCTAACTATGGCTACACCTTC.

The DNA for the CDR3 is TGTGCCAGCAGCAGCTGGACAGGGGAAATCAATGAGCAGTTCTTC. It specifies CASSSWTGEINEQFF. The V and J genes are TRBV7-9 and TRBJ2-1; 9 nucleotides line up with TRBD1. Germline trimming cut 5 bases from V and 6 bases from J; bases unmatched to any gene: 8. From germline, CDR1 is SEHNR and CDR2 FQNEAQ (reference sequence). The CDR3 is 15 amino acids.

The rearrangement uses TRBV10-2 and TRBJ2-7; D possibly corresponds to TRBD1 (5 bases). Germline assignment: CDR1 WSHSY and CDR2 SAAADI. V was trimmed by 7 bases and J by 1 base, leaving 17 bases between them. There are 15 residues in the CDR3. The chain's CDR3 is CASTSRTRTSYEQYF. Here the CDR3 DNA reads TGCGCCAGCACCTCCAGGACACGAACTTCCTACGAGCAGTACTTC.

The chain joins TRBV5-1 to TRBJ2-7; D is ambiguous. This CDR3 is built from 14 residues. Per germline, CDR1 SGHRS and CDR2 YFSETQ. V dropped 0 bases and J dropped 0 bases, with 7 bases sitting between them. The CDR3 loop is CASSLEGYSYEQYF. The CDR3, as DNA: TGCGCCAGCAGCTTGGAGGGATACTCCTACGAGCAGTACTTC.

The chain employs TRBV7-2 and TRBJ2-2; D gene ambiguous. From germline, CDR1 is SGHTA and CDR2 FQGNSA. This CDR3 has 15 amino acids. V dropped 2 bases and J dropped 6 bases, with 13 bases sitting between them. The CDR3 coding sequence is TGTGCCAGCAGCTTACGGCAAAGCGAATCCGGGGAGCTGTTTTTT. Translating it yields CASSLRQSESGELFF.